This note documents a single T cell receptor (beta chain) sequence. Its antigen is undetermined. TCR beta cDNA libraries had unique molecular identifiers. Starting from approximately 0.95 to 9.8 million T cells, the study yielded 500,000 or so cDNA molecules. TCRdb itself ran the PCR reads through MiXCR, one entry per CDR3 protein. The table includes around 770,000 distinct CDR3 sequences, approximately 44% detected once. This sample was included in a study of post-analysis software for immune sequencing data. Study conclusions and caveats: Controls' normalized Chao1 diversity significantly exceeded that of multiple sclerosis patients. A few TRBV segments were significantly more frequent in patients than in controls. TRBV5-6, TRBV5-1 and TRBV20-1 were among these segments.

V gave up 2 bases and J gave up 4 bases, with 11 bases separating them. Germline V CDR1 and CDR2: MDHEN, SYDVKM. The CDR3 is 14 amino acids. This TCR was sampled from a girl under 18 with multiple sclerosis. Sequenced: blood. V gene TRBV28 combines with J gene TRBJ2-5; D might be TRBD1 (6 bases). This CDR3 is CASSLDGGAETQYF. The CDR3 nucleotides are TGTGCCAGCAGTTTAGATGGGGGCGCAGAGACCCAGTACTTC.